A single TCR beta chain is shown here with its context. What it binds is unknown. TCRdb ran MiXCR on the 5' RACE reads and lists one entry per CDR3 protein. The sample records roughly 200,000 distinct CDR3 sequences, around 13% being singletons. Deletions cut 0 bases from V and 7 bases from J, with 7 bases between. CDR3 length: 13 residues. Germline values: CDR1 PRHDT, CDR2 FYEKMQ (reference sequence). This sample is part of a study of CD8 T cells in ankylosing spondylitis. Study-level points and caveats: Reported data indicate significant enrichment of disease-linked clones within matched ankylosing spondylitis synovial fluid. Seven or eight highly homologous variants made up a TCR beta motif, and this motif appeared characteristic of ankylosing spondylitis blood.

The TCR sequence derives from a male donor with ankylosing spondylitis or in good health (not recorded which). Sequenced sample: blood, either unsorted or a sorted T cell fraction (not recorded which). The V and J genes are TRBV13 and TRBJ1-5; D gene ambiguous. The CDR3 nucleotides read TGTGCCAGCAGCTTAGGCCCCGCCCAGCCCCAGCATTTT. It encodes CASSLGPAQPQHF.